The 10 T cell receptor beta chains presented below share a single source sample, sequenced in a study of cytomegalovirus exposure and HLA in healthy donors. The assay was immunoSEQ multiplex PCR, and TCRdb's table has in-frame clones only and misses some. The sample gives tens of thousands of clones, more than 85% of which show up once; over 5.5% is in the top ten. The sequenced material came from PBMCs. These receptor sequences come from a man aged 18 to 29 in good health and CMV-seronegative.

This chain links TRBV7-2 with TRBJ1-2; D is ambiguous. The CDR3 has 14 amino acids. V was pared by 1 base and J by 8 bases, with 14 bases between. The germline V gene encodes CDR1 SGHTA and CDR2 FQGNSA. CDR3 region: CASSLDVGPSGYTF. Written as DNA, the CDR3 is TGTGCCAGCAGCTTAGACGTGGGCCCCTCCGGCTACACCTTC.

This chain connects TRBV28 to TRBJ1-1; D is unresolved. Germline CDR1 is MDHEN and CDR2 is SYDVKM. The CDR3 is made up of 16 amino acids. Trimming shortened V by 5 bases and J by 4 bases, and 20 bases separated the two germline ends. The CDR3 coding sequence is TGTGCCAGCAGTCAAGGACTAGGGTTACGCGGCACTGAAGCTTTCTTT. This translates into CASSQGLGLRGTEAFF.

This clone came up once. This rearrangement joins TRBV19 to TRBJ2-2; perhaps TRBD2 as D (7 bases). There are 14 residues in the CDR3. The germline V gene encodes CDR1 LNHDA and CDR2 SQIVND (reference sequence). The V end lost 7 bases, the J end lost 2 bases, and 11 bases lay between the germline ends. CDR3 sequence (DNA): TGTGCCAGTAAGCGGGGACAAAACACCGGGGAGCTGTTTTTT. This translates into CASKRGQNTGELFF. The entire variable domain, with the rest obtained from reference TRBV19 and TRBJ2-2, is as follows: DGGITQSPKYLFRKEGQNVTLSCEQNLNHDAMYWYRQDPGQGLRLIYYSQIVNDFQKGDIAEGYSVSREKKESFPLTVTSAQKNPTAFYLCASKRGQNTGELFFGEGSRLTVL.

This rearrangement joins TRBV29-1 to TRBJ2-5, with 9 nucleotides matching TRBD2. The CDR3 sequence is 14 residues long. The V and J ends lost 6 bases and 5 bases, in that order; junction bases with no gene match: 10. CDR1 SQVTM and CDR2 ANQGSEA come from the germline V gene. The CDR3 bases are TGCAGCGTCGCAGCAGCGGGAGGAAGGGAGACCCAGTACTTC. This encodes CSVAAAGGRETQYF.

CDR3 residues: CASTQAGTGGETQYF. The CDR3 nucleotides are TGTGCCAGCACCCAGGCCGGAACAGGGGGTGAGACCCAGTACTTC. The chain is built from TRBV28 and TRBJ2-5; 8 positions match TRBD1. The ends lost 7 bases at V and 5 bases at J; junction bases unmatched: 12. In germline, CDR1 is MDHEN, CDR2 SYDVKM. The CDR3 extends over 15 amino acids. The entire variable domain, with the rest obtained from reference TRBV28 and TRBJ2-5, is as follows: DVKVTQSSRYLVKRTGEKVFLECVQDMDHENMFWYRQDPGLGLRLIYFSYDVKMKEKGDIPEGYSVSREKKERFSLILESASTNQTSMYLCASTQAGTGGETQYFGPGTRLLVL.

The V gene is TRBV7-3, the J gene TRBJ1-5; 7 bases are shared with TRBD1. Germline V gene data show CDR1 as SGHTA and CDR2 as FQGTGA. V shed 6 bases, J shed 0 bases, and the junction held 8 bases outside the gene matches. This CDR3 contains 16 residues. CDR3 nucleotide sequence: TGTGCCAGCAGGTTACAGGGGTCGAATAGCAATCAGCCCCAGCATTTT. Translation gives CASRLQGSNSNQPQHF.

The chain has TRBV12-5 and TRBJ1-5, with D maybe TRBD1 (5 bases). The length of the CDR3 is 18 residues. Germline V gene data show CDR1 as LGHNT and CDR2 as FRNRAP. The V and J ends lost 3 bases and 4 bases respectively, with 22 bases between them. CDR3: CASGFIPQTPGGNQPQHF. As DNA, the CDR3 is TGTGCTAGTGGTTTCATCCCTCAGACGCCGGGGGGGAATCAGCCCCAGCATTTT.

The rearrangement links TRBV5-4 to TRBJ2-2; D may be TRBD2 (5 bases). CDR1 is SGHNT and CDR2 is YYREEE in the germline V gene (reference sequence). This CDR3 region has 16 residues. V dropped 4 bases and J dropped 9 bases, with 22 bases sitting between them. CDR3 sequence reads: CASSNLATGEDWELFF. Here the CDR3 DNA reads TGTGCCAGCAGCAACCTAGCCACGGGTGAAGACTGGGAGCTGTTTTTT.

The chain joins TRBV6-1 to TRBJ1-5; a weak D match, TRBD1 (5 bases). Trimming stripped 7 bases from V and 4 bases from J, with 14 bases between. The CDR3 is 14 residues long. CDR1 and CDR2 from the germline V gene are MNHNS and SASEGT. The chain's CDR3 is CASTDGHTNQPQHF. Here the CDR3 DNA reads TGTGCCAGCACAGACGGACATACGAATCAGCCCCAGCATTTT.

V and J are TRBV7-2 and TRBJ2-2, with 7 positions matching TRBD2. The CDR3 has 15 residues. Germline loops: CDR1 SGHTA, CDR2 FQGNSA. V was pared by 1 base and J by 7 bases, with 6 bases of the junction left unmatched. This CDR3 reads CASSLVNGGFGELFF. CDR3 bases: TGTGCCAGCAGCTTAGTTAACGGGGGGTTCGGGGAGCTGTTTTTT.